This paragraph reports one TCR beta chain. Authors' methods: The authors estimated nucleated cell counts from reference gene primer amplification. Generated by immunoSEQ multiplex PCR, the TCRdb table keeps only in-frame clones and is missing some. V, J and clone size are taken as reported in that table, and D and trimming were inferred from the DNA itself. Among 180,000 or so clones listed, 85% to 90% were seen once. This sample was included in a study of blood T cell repertoires in COVID-19. In the study overall: Italy, Spain and the United States were the sources of the convalescent and acute COVID-19 samples. T cells, B-cell-depleted T cells, or PBMCs provided the cDNA or gDNA that served as material.

This CDR3 is 14 amino acids long. The trim removed 5 bases at V and 5 bases at J, leaving 9 bases unmatched. CDR1 and CDR2 from the germline V gene are SGHVS and FNYEAQ. This receptor was obtained from a woman between 35 and 50 years old with acute COVID-19. The sequenced sample consisted of PBMCs or T cells enriched from blood (not recorded which). V and J are TRBV7-6 and TRBJ2-7, with 7 bases matching TRBD1. CDR3 coding DNA: TGTGCCAGCAGCCCCCGGGACAGAGATAACGAGCAGTACTTC. Its protein is CASSPRDRDNEQYF.